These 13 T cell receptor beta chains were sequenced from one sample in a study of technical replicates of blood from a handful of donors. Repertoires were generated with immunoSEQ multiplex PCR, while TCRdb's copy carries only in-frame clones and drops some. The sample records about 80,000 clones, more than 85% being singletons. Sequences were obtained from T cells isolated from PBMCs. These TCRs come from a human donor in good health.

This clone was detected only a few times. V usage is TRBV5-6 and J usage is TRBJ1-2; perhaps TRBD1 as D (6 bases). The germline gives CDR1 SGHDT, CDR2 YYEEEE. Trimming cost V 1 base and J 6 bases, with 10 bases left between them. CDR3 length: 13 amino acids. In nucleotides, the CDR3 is TGTGCCAGCAGCTTGACAACAGGGAATGGCTACACCTTC. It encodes CASSLTTGNGYTF.

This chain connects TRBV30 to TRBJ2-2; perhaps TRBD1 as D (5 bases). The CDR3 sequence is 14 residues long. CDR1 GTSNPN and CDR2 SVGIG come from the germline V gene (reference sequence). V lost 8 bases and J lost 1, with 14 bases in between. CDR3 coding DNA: TGTGCCGGAAAGGTGACAGTGAACACCGGGGAGCTGTTTTTT. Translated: CAGKVTVNTGELFF.

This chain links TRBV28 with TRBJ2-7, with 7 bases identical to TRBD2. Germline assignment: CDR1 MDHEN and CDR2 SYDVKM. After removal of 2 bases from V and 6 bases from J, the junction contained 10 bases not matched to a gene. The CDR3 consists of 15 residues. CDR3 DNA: TGTGCCAGCAGTTTAGGGTGGGAGGGTGCCTCCGAGCAGTACTTC. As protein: CASSLGWEGASEQYF.

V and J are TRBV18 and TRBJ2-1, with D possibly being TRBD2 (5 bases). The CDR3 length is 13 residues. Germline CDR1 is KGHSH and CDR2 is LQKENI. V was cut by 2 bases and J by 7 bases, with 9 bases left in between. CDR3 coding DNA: TGTGCCAGCTCACCAACTAGTATGAATGAGCAGTTCTTC. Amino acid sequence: CASSPTSMNEQFF.

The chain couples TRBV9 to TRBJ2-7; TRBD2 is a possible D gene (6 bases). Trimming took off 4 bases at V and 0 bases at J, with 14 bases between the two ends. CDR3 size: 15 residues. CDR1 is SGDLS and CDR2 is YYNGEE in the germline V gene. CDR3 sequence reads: CASSLRAGLSYEQYF. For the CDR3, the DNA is TGTGCCAGCAGCCTCCGAGCGGGCCTCTCCTACGAGCAGTACTTC.

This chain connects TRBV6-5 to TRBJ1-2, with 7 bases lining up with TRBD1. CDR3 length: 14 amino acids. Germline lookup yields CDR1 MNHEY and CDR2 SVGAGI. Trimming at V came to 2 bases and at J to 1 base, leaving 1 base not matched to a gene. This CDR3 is CASSYGQVNYGYTF. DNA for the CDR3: TGTGCCAGCAGTTACGGACAGGTTAACTATGGCTACACCTTC.

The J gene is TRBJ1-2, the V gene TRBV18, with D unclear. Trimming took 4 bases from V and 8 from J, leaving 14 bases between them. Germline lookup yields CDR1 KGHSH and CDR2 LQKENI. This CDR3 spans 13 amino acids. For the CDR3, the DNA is TGTGCCAGCTCACTTCCGCCGTCGCAGGGCTACACCTTC. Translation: CASSLPPSQGYTF.

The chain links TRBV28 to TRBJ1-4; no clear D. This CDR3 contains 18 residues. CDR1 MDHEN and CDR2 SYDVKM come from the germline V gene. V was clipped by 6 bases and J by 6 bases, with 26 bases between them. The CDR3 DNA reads TGTGCCAGCAGCCTTTATCCCCCCGCACGGCCGGAGGATGAAAAACTGTTTTTT. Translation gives CASSLYPPARPEDEKLFF. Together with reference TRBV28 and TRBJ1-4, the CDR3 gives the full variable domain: DVKVTQSSRYLVKRTGEKVFLECVQDMDHENMFWYRQDPGLGLRLIYFSYDVKMKEKGDIPEGYSVSREKKERFSLILESASTNQTSMYLCASSLYPPARPEDEKLFFGSGTQLSVL.

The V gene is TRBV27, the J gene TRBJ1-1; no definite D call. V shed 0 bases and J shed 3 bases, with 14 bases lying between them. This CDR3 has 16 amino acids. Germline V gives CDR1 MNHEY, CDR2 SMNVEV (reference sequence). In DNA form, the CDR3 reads TGTGCCAGCAGTTTATCTTGGGCCGGTTACTACACTGAAGCTTTCTTT. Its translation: CASSLSWAGYYTEAFF.

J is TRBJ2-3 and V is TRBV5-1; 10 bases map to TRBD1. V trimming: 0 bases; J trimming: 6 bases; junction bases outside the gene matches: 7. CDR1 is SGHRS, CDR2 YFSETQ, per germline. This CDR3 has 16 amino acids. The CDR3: CASSLGRDRGMDTQYF. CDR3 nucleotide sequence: TGCGCCAGCAGCTTGGGCCGGGACAGGGGTATGGATACGCAGTATTTT.

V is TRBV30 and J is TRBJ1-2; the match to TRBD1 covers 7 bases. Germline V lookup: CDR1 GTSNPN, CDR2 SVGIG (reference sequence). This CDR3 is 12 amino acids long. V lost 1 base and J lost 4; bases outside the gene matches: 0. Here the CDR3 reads CAWSGTGYGYTF. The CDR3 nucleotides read TGTGCCTGGAGTGGGACAGGCTATGGCTACACCTTC.

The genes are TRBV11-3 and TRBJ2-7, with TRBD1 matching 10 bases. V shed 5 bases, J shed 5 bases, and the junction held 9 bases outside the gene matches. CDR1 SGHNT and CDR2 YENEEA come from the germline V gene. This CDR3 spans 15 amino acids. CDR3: CASSPRGQGNNEQYF. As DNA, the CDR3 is TGTGCCAGCAGCCCAAGGGGACAGGGGAACAACGAGCAGTACTTC.

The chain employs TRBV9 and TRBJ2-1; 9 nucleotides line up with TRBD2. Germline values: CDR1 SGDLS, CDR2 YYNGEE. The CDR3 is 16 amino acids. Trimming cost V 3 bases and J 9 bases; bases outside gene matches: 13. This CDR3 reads CASSATPRGRASEQFF. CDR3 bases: TGTGCCAGCAGCGCGACCCCCCGCGGGAGGGCTTCTGAGCAGTTCTTC.